This T cell receptor beta chain was sequenced during a study of cytomegalovirus exposure and HLA in healthy donors. Study-wide points: One cluster of highly shared sequence variants probably arose as a sequencing artifact.

Comment on this clone: Its antigen is still unknown.

PCR involved 60 Vbeta and 13 Jbeta primers. Original processing notes: Among the unique TCR beta chains that a later analysis counted, around 82 million in all, approximately 12 million were shared. Profiling relied on immunoSEQ multiplex PCR, and the TCRdb table lists in-frame clones only, not all of them. The DNA gave D and trimming, while V, J and clone size come from that table. The sample consists of approximately 140,000 clones, 60% to 80% of them appearing once. The germline gives CDR1 SGHRS, CDR2 YFSETQ. The CDR3 loop spans 14 amino acids. V was clipped by 0 bases and J by 10 bases; unmatched bases: 6.

Material for sequencing was PBMCs. This chain links TRBV5-1 with TRBJ1-2, with 10 bases aligning to TRBD1. The sequence came from a man aged 18 to 30 in good health and CMV-seronegative. This chain's CDR3 is CASSLEGGQGSYTF. CDR3 DNA: TGCGCCAGCAGCTTGGAAGGGGGACAGGGGTCCTACACCTTC.